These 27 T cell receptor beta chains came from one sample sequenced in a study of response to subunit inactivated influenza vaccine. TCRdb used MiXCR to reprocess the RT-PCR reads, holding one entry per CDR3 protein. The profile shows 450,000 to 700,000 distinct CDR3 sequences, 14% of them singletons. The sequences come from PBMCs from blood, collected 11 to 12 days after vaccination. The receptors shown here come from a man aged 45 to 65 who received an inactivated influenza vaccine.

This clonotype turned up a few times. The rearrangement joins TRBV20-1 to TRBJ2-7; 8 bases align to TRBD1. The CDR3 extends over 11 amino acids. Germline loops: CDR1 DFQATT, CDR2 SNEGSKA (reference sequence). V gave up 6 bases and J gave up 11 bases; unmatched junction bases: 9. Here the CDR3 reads CSASGGREEYF. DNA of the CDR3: TGCAGTGCATCAGGGGGCAGGGAGGAGTACTTC.

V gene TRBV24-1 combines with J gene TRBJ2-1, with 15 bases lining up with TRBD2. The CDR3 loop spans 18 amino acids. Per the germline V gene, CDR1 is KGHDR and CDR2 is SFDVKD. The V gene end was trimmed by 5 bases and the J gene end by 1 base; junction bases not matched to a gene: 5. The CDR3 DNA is TGTGCCACCAGTGTTGGGACTAGCGGGGGGTTATCCTACAATGAGCAGTTCTTC. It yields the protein CATSVGTSGGLSYNEQFF.

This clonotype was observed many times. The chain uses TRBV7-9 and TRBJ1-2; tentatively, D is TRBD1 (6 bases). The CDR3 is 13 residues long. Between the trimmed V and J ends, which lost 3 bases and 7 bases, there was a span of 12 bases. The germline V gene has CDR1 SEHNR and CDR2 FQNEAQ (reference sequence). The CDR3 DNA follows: TGTGCCAGCAGCTTTGGAGGGGGTGGTGGCTACACCTTC. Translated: CASSFGGGGGYTF.

The CDR3 DNA reads TGTGCCAGCAGTAGAAGGGGCGTCAACTCAGATACGCAGTATTTT. It codes for CASSRRGVNSDTQYF. The chain has TRBV9 and TRBJ2-3, with a possible D match to TRBD1 (5 bases). Trimming left V 5 bases short and J 4 bases short, with 17 bases between. The CDR3 loop spans 15 amino acids. Germline V CDR1 and CDR2: SGDLS, YYNGEE.

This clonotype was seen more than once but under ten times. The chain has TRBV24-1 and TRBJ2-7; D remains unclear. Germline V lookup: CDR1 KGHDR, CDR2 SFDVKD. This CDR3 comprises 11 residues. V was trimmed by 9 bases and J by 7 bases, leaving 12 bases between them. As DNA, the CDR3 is TGTGCCACCCAAGCGACGGGTGAGCAGTACTTC. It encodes CATQATGEQYF.

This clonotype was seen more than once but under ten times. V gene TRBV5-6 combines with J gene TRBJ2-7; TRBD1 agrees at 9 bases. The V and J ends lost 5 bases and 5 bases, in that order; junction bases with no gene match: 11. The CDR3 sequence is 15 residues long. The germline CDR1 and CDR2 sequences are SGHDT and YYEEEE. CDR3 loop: CASSYTGQGYHEQYF. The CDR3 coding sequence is TGTGCCAGCAGTTATACGGGACAGGGCTACCACGAGCAGTACTTC. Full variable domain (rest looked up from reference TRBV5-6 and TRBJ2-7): DAGVTQSPTHLIKTRGQQVTLRCSPKSGHDTVSWYQQALGQGPQFIFQYYEEEERQRGNFPDRFSGHQFPNYSSELNVNALLLGDSALYLCASSYTGQGYHEQYFGPGTRLTVT.

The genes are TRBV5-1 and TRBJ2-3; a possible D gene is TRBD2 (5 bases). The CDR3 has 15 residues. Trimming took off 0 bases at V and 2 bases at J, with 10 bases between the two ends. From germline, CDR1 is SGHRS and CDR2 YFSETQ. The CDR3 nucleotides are TGCGCCAGCAGCTTGGCGGGAAAGACCACAGATACGCAGTATTTT. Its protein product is CASSLAGKTTDTQYF.

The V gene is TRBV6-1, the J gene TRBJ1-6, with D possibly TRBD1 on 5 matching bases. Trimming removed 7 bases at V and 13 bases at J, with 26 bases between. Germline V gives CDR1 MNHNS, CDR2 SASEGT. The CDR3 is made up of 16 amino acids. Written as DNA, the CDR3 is TGTGCCAGCACCACCAGGGTCGGACACCGGGGACCTCCCCTCCACTTT. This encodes CASTTRVGHRGPPLHF.

CDR3 region: CASSVSHMNTEAFF. The CDR3 nucleotides are TGTGCCAGCAGTGTAAGTCACATGAACACTGAAGCTTTCTTT. The genes are TRBV2 and TRBJ1-1; D unresolved. The V gene lost 4 bases and the J gene lost 0 bases, with 9 bases spanning the gap. The CDR3 has 14 residues. CDR1 and CDR2 (germline): SNHLY, FYNNEI.

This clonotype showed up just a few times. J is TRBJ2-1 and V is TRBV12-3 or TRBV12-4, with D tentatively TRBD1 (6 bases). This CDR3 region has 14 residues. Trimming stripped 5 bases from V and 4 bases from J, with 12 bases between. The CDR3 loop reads CASSPGQNYNEQFF. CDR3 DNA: TGTGCCAGCAGTCCCGGACAGAATTACAATGAGCAGTTCTTC.

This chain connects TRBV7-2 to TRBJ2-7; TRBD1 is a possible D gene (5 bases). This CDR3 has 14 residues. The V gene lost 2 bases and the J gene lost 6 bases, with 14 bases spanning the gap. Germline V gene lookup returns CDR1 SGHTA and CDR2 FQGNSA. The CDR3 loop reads CASSLKSGWGEQYF. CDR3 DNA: TGTGCCAGCAGCTTAAAATCAGGGTGGGGCGAGCAGTACTTC.

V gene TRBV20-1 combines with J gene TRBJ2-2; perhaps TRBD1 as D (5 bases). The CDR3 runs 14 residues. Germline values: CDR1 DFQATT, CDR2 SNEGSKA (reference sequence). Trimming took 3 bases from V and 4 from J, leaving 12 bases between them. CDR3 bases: TGCAGTGCTAGCGATACAGGAATCACCGGGGAGCTGTTTTTT. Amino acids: CSASDTGITGELFF.

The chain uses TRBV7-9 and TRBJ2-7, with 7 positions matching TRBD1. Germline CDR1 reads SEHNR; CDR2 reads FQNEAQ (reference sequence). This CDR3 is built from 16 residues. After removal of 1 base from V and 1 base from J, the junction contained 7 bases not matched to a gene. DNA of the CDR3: TGTGCCAGCAGCTTAGGGGCCGGGACAGCTTCCTACGAGCAGTACTTC. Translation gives CASSLGAGTASYEQYF.

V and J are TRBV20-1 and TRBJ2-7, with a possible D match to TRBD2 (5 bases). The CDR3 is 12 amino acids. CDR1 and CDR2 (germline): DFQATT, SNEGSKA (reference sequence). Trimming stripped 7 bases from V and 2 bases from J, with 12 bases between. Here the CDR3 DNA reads TGCAGTGTTAACGGACTTACCTACGAGCAGTACTTC. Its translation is CSVNGLTYEQYF.

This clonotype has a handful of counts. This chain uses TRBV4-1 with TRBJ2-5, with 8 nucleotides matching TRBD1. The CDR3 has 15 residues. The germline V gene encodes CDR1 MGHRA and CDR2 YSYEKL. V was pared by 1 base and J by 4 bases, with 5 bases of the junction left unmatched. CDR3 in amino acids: CASSQADRGGETQYF. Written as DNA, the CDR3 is TGCGCCAGCAGCCAAGCTGACAGGGGCGGAGAGACCCAGTACTTC.

CDR3 DNA sequence: TGTGCCAGCAGTCCAGCCCCTTTAGCGGATACGCAGTATTTT. Translated, it gives CASSPAPLADTQYF. The chain employs TRBV7-8 and TRBJ2-3; tentative D call: TRBD2 (5 bases). This CDR3 has 14 amino acids. Germline assignment: CDR1 SGHVS and CDR2 FQNEAQ. V was cut by 6 bases and J by 6 bases, with 16 bases left in between.

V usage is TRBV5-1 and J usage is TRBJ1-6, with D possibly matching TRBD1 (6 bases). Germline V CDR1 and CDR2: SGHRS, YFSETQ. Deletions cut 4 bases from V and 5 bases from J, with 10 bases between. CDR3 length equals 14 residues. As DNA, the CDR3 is TGCGCCAGCAGCCCAGGGGAAAATAATTCACCCCTCCACTTT. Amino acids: CASSPGENNSPLHF.

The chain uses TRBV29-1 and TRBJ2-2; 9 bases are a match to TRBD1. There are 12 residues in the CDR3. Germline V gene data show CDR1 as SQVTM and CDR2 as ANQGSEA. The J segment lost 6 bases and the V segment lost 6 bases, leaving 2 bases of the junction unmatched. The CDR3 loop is CSVNRGPGELFF. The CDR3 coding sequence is TGCAGCGTAAACAGGGGGCCCGGGGAGCTGTTTTTT.

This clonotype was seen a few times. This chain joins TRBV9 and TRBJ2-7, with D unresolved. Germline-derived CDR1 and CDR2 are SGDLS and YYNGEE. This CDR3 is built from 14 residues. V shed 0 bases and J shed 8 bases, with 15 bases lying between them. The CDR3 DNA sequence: TGTGCCAGCAGCGTAGGGGGATCAAGCCTACAGCAGTACTTC. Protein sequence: CASSVGGSSLQQYF.

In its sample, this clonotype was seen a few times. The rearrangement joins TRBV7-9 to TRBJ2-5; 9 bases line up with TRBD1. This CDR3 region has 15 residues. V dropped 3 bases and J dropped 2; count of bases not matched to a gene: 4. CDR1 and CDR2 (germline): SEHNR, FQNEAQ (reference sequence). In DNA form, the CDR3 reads TGTGCCAGCAGCTTTGTGGGGACAGGGCAAGAGACCCAGTACTTC. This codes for CASSFVGTGQETQYF.

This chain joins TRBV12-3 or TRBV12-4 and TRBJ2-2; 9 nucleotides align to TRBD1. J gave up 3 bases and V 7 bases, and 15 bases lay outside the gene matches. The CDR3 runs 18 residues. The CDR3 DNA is TGTGCCAGCACCTCGACCTCACAGGGGGCGGGGGACACCGGGGAGCTGTTTTTT. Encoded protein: CASTSTSQGAGDTGELFF.

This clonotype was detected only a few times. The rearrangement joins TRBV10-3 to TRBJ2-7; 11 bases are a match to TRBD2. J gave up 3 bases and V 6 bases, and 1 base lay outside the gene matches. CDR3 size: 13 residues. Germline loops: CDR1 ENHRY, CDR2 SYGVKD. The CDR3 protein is CAISLAGGYEQYF. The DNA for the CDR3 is TGTGCCATCAGCCTAGCGGGGGGCTACGAGCAGTACTTC.

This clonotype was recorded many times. The CDR3 bases are TGTGCCAGCAGCAGGGGAACCAGCAATCAGCCCCAGCATTTT. Amino acid sequence: CASSRGTSNQPQHF. The chain couples TRBV12-3 or TRBV12-4 to TRBJ1-5; possibly TRBD1 for D (6 bases). This CDR3 comprises 14 residues. V was cut by 6 bases and J by 1 base, with 10 bases left in between.

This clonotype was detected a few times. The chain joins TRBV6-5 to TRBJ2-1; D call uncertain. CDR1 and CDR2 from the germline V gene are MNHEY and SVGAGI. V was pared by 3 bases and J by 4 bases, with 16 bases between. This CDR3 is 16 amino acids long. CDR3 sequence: CASSYRLADPYNEQFF. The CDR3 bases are TGTGCCAGCAGTTATCGGTTAGCCGACCCGTACAATGAGCAGTTCTTC.

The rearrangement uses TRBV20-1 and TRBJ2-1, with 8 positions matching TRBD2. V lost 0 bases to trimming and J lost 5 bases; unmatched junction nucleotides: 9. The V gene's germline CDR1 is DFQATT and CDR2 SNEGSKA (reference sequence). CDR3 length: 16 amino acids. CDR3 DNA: TGCAGTGCTAGAGATTTCCGGGAGGGCCTCAACAATGAGCAGTTCTTC. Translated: CSARDFREGLNNEQFF.

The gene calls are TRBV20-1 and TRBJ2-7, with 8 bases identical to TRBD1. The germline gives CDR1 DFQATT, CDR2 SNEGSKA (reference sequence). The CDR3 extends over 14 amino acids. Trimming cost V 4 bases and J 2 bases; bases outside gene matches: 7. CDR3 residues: CSATRTGFTYEQYF. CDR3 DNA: TGCAGTGCTACGCGGACAGGGTTTACCTACGAGCAGTACTTC.

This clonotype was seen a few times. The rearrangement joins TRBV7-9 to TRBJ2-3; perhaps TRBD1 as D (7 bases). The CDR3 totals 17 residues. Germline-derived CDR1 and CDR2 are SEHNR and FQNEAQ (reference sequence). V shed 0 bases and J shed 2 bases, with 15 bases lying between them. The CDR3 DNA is TGTGCCAGCAGCTTAGCTCCCAGGGGGGCGGACACAGATACGCAGTATTTT. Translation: CASSLAPRGADTDTQYF. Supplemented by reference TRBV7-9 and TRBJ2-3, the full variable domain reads DTGVSQNPRHKITKRGQNVTFRCDPISEHNRLYWYRQTLGQGPEFLTYFQNEAQLEKSRLLSDRFSAERPKGSFSTLEIQRTEQGDSAMYLCASSLAPRGADTDTQYFGPGTRLTVL.